This T cell receptor beta chain was recorded in a study of control samples from healthy donors and cancer patients (dated by TCRdb to the early 2020s). Libraries were built with the immunoSEQ multiplex PCR assay. TCRdb took this table from immuneACCESS and kept in-frame rearrangements with V and J called. Such tables lack part of the clones; where checked against another copy, unresolved V genes explain under half of the gap, and the rest is unexplained. The sample table lists about 130,000 clones, around nine tenths of them with a count of one. The top ten clones comprise roughly 2.6% of the sample. Notes on this clone: Its antigen is unknown. No per-base quality is available; no much larger clone lies one base away.

The sample consisted of blood. The TCR comes from a man between 35 and 55 years old in good health.

The CDR3 is CASSLRDRVGHEQYF. The sequenced DNA is TGTGCCAGCAGCTTGAGGGACAGAGTAGGCCACGAGCAGTACTTC. The chain is encoded by TRBV5-4 joined to TRBJ2-7; 7 middle bases align to TRBD1. Germline trimming: 1 base from V, 5 bases from J; junction bases outside gene matches: 9. The CDR3, cysteine through phenylalanine, is 15 amino acids long. Here the CDR3 DNA is all that survives: 45 bases in frame from base 1. Based on the germline V gene (reference sequence), the CDR1 and CDR2 sequences are SGHNT and YYREEE.